Each of the 2 T cell receptor beta chains below was sequenced from the same sample in a study of T cell responses to AZD1222 COVID-19 vaccine. Produced via immunoSEQ multiplex PCR; TCRdb's table is partial and in-frame only. This table holds some 100,000 clones, approximately 90% found once. This specimen was peripheral blood, taken 28 days after the second AZD1222 dose. The receptors were sampled from an adult who received the AZD1222 COVID-19 vaccine.

The chain joins TRBV18 to TRBJ1-2; D possibly corresponds to TRBD1 (6 bases). The V end lost 2 bases, the J end lost 10 bases, and 23 bases lay between the germline ends. This CDR3 has 16 amino acids. CDR1 is KGHSH, CDR2 LQKENI, per germline. This CDR3 is CASSPGVAGADMSYTF. The CDR3 bases are TGTGCCAGCTCACCAGGTGTGGCGGGGGCGGACATGTCCTACACCTTC.

CDR3 sequence: CASSWGAGGLDTQYF. Here the CDR3 DNA reads TGTGCCAGCAGCTGGGGTGCGGGGGGGCTTGATACGCAGTATTTT. The chain uses TRBV7-2 and TRBJ2-3; 9 bases match TRBD2. The ends lost 4 bases at V and 6 bases at J; junction bases unmatched: 8. The CDR3 is made up of 15 amino acids. In germline, CDR1 is SGHTA, CDR2 FQGNSA.